The T cell receptor beta chain under discussion was sequenced for a study of blood T cell repertoires in COVID-19 (dated by TCRdb to the early 2020s). Study-wide context: The collaborator samples originated in the United States, Italy and Spain and spanned the acute and convalescent phases of COVID-19. Nearly every sample came with metadata listing a de-identified subject ID, COVID-19 status, age in years and sex. The samples were drawn from the first 160 participants of the ongoing ImmuneRACE study and from 1,254 subjects provided by 6 global collaborators. Subjects who had been exposed to COVID-19, were actively infected with it, or had recovered from it provided the deeply sampled blood TCRbeta repertoires that made up the dataset. HLA class I and class II types, where available, came from metadata supplied by the sample provider rather than from assay-based typing. A freely available public database, intended as a resource for researchers studying the immune response to SARS-CoV-2, is where the repertoires were released. The prospective study material was composed of cDNA or gDNA derived from T cells, B-cell-depleted T cells, or PBMCs.

Each collaborating institution followed its own protocols to collect whole blood in K2EDTA tubes. For TCRbeta analysis, collaborators shipped samples in one of three forms: frozen whole blood, isolated PBMCs, or DNA extracted from either of those sample types. According to the germline V gene (reference sequence), CDR1 reads SGHNT and CDR2 reads YYREEE. V sheds 5 bases and J sheds 2 bases, leaving 16 bases between their ends. Including cysteine and phenylalanine, the CDR3 has 15 amino acids. Just CDR3 DNA is preserved here, 45 bases in frame from base 1. Overall study outcomes, separate from this receptor: Clinical and demographic metadata were provided uncurated, with the amount varying by source and participant.

The immunoSEQ Assay, a bias-controlled multiplex PCR, was used to amplify TCRbeta CDR3 regions from genomic DNA. As for the original processing: The number of nucleated cells in each sample was estimated from the amplification of reference gene primers within the assay. Sequence reads were collapsed and filtered to measure the absolute abundance of every unique TCRbeta CDR3 rearrangement. For each sample, productive Simpson clonality was calculated by taking the square root of Simpson's diversity index across productive rearrangements. TCRdb took this table from immuneACCESS and kept in-frame rearrangements with V and J called. Such tables lack part of the clones; where checked against another copy, unresolved V genes explain under half of the gap, and the rest is unexplained. The V and J calls and the clone size are those of that table, but D and trimming were determined from the DNA. Within this sample are tens of thousands of clones, with around 80% of them counted one time only. The ten biggest clones cover roughly 14% of the sample.

To note about this clone: Its antigen remains unidentified. Within one base of it there is no much larger clone, and no base qualities were kept.

The sequenced sample was peripheral blood. This receptor was taken from a man older than 75 with acute or convalescent COVID-19. The chain employs TRBV5-4 and TRBJ2-5, and TRBD2 may be the D gene, going by 5 matching bases. The CDR3 protein sequence reads: CASSRRADLQETQYF. The nucleotide sequence is given as TGTGCCAGCAGTCGACGAGCGGATCTACAAGAGACCCAGTACTTC.